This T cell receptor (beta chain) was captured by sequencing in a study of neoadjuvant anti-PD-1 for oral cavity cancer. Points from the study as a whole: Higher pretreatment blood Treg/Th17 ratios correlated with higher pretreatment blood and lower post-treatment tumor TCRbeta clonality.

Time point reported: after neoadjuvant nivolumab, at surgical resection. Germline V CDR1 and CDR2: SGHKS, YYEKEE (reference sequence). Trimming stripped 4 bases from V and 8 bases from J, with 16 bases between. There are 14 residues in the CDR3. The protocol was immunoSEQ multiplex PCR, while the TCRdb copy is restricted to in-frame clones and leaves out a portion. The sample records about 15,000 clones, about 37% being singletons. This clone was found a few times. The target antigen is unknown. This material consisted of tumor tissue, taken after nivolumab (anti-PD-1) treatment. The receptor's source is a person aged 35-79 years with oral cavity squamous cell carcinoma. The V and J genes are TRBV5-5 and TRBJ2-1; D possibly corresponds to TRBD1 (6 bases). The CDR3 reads CASSRSTGYDEQFF. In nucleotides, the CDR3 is TGTGCCAGCAGCCGTTCCACAGGGTACGATGAGCAGTTCTTC.